Ten or more counts support the clone carrying this T cell receptor (beta chain). Its antigen is unknown. The J segment lost 9 bases and the V segment lost 8 bases, leaving 9 bases of the junction unmatched. The CDR3 is made up of 13 amino acids. Germline loops: CDR1 SEHNR, CDR2 FQNEAQ (reference sequence). This record comes from a study of T cells in Graves' hyperthyroidism and ophthalmopathy. The source material, RNA transcripts, was used to amplify TCR beta CDR3 regions. A first-round RT-PCR of the TCR CDR3 used the HTBI primer set. TCRdb reprocessed the multiplex PCR reads via MiXCR and lists one record per CDR3 protein. The top ten clones hold approximately 27% of a sample with roughly 400,000 distinct CDR3 sequences, over 11% of them seen once. General study findings and limits: From stable hyperthyroidism, ophthalmopathy was set apart by a 13 V-J model.

The sequence came from a man between 50 and 59 years old with Graves' ophthalmopathy. Sequenced input: blood. This rearrangement joins TRBV7-9 to TRBJ2-1, with 8 nucleotides matching TRBD2. The chain's CDR3 is CASFNGRAGEQFF. CDR3 sequence (DNA): TGTGCCAGCTTTAACGGGAGGGCCGGTGAGCAGTTCTTC.